Each of the 28 T cell receptor beta chains below was sequenced from the same sample in a study of shared clonotypes between healthy human individuals. This table comes from immunoSEQ multiplex PCR, and its TCRdb copy is limited to in-frame clones, with some not included. The sample has 2 million or so clones, 85% to 95% seen once; the top ten hold roughly 1%. CD45RO-negative, CCR7-positively selected cells formed the naive CD8 fraction, excluding terminally differentiated effector memory CD45RA+ cells. Sequencing was done on a sample of naive CD8+ T cells sorted from blood. The origin of the receptors is a man between 18 and 29 years old in good health.

The chain has TRBV4-3 and TRBJ2-2; 9 nucleotides line up with TRBD2. CDR3 size: 17 residues. CDR1 is LGHNA, CDR2 YSLEER, per germline. Unmatched junction bases numbered 11, after V lost 4 bases and J lost 5 bases. DNA of the CDR3: TGCGCCAGCAGCCGTCTTAGCGGGAGACTGGAGACCGGGGAGCTGTTTTTT. Translation: CASSRLSGRLETGELFF.

As regards this clone: This same CDR3 is encoded by further DNA sequences in the sample. V is TRBV2 and J is TRBJ1-1; no firm D call. From germline, CDR1 is SNHLY and CDR2 FYNNEI. The V gene lost 7 bases and the J gene lost 7 bases, with 7 bases spanning the gap. This CDR3 has 10 amino acids. The CDR3 nucleotides are TGTGCCAGCACGGGCATTGAAGCTTTCTTT. It specifies CASTGIEAFF.

The chain combines TRBV4-1 with TRBJ2-7; 7 bases are shared with TRBD1. The trim removed 4 bases at V and 4 bases at J, leaving 7 bases unmatched. The CDR3 spans 14 residues. Germline values: CDR1 MGHRA, CDR2 YSYEKL. CDR3 protein: CASSPVDRDYEQYF. In DNA form, the CDR3 reads TGCGCCAGCAGCCCTGTCGACAGGGATTACGAGCAGTACTTC.

V is TRBV27 and J is TRBJ2-7; D possibly corresponds to TRBD2 (6 bases). Trimming cost V 2 bases and J 2 bases, with 13 bases left between them. Germline V gene sequence: CDR1 MNHEY, CDR2 SMNVEV (reference sequence). There are 15 residues in the CDR3. CDR3 nucleotides: TGTGCCAGCAGTTTAGGAGGGCCAGGAGCCTACGAGCAGTACTTC. Amino acid sequence: CASSLGGPGAYEQYF.

The chain carries TRBV10-3 and TRBJ2-1; no clear D gene. The CDR3 covers 13 residues. Trimming cost V 8 bases and J 1 base, with 9 bases left between them. The germline V gene has CDR1 ENHRY and CDR2 SYGVKD. CDR3 sequence: CAIADTSYNEQFF. Written as DNA, the CDR3 is TGTGCCATCGCAGATACTTCCTACAATGAGCAGTTCTTC.

V is TRBV4-3 and J is TRBJ1-2, with D maybe TRBD1 (5 bases). Germline V gene lookup returns CDR1 LGHNA and CDR2 YSLEER. The CDR3 covers 19 residues. V was cut by 4 bases and J by 4 bases, with 28 bases left in between. Written as DNA, the CDR3 is TGCGCCAGCAGCCCCCAGGGTGCGGGGCCCGAGAGTGGCGTCTATGGCTACACCTTC. This codes for CASSPQGAGPESGVYGYTF.

A remark on this clone: Other DNA sequences in this specimen translate into the identical CDR3. The CDR3 sequence is CASSYGSSYNEQFF. The CDR3, as DNA: TGTGCCAGCAGTTACGGGTCCTCCTACAATGAGCAGTTCTTC. The gene calls are TRBV6-5 and TRBJ2-1, with no clear D. The CDR3 length is 14 residues. V dropped 2 bases and J dropped 0 bases, with 5 bases sitting between them. Germline assignment: CDR1 MNHEY and CDR2 SVGAGI.

As to this clone: Other DNA sequences in this sample translate to the same CDR3. This chain joins TRBV25-1 and TRBJ2-7, with D tentatively TRBD2 (5 bases). The CDR3 sequence is 15 residues long. The V gene lost 3 bases and the J gene lost 0 bases, with 12 bases spanning the gap. Germline CDR1 MGHDK, CDR2 SYGVNS. CDR3 sequence (DNA): TGTGCCAGCAGTGACCCGGGATCTAGCTCCTACGAGCAGTACTTC. Encoded protein: CASSDPGSSSYEQYF.

The genes are TRBV27 and TRBJ1-1; D gene uncertain. CDR3 size: 15 residues. In germline, CDR1 is MNHEY, CDR2 SMNVEV (reference sequence). V lost 5 bases and J 4 bases, leaving 17 bases between the germline ends. CDR3 sequence reads: CASSPLPIDFTEAFF. In DNA form, the CDR3 reads TGTGCCAGCAGTCCGCTCCCAATAGATTTCACTGAAGCTTTCTTT.

This clone was seen a few times. The sample holds other DNA sequences that translate to the same CDR3. The CDR3: CASSLGQSYEQYF. CDR3 sequence (DNA): TGTGCCAGCAGCTTGGGCCAGAGCTACGAGCAGTACTTC. The V and J genes are TRBV5-6 and TRBJ2-7; D gene ambiguous. The germline V gene encodes CDR1 SGHDT and CDR2 YYEEEE. The V gene lost 0 bases and the J gene lost 3 bases, with 7 bases spanning the gap. The CDR3 runs 13 residues.

This chain uses TRBV9 with TRBJ1-2, with unresolved D. The germline gives CDR1 SGDLS, CDR2 YYNGEE. CDR3 length: 12 residues. Trimming removed 4 bases at V and 8 bases at J, with 12 bases between. The chain's CDR3 is CASSPMVGGYTF. CDR3 nucleotides: TGTGCCAGCAGCCCTATGGTGGGGGGCTACACCTTC.

The rearrangement uses TRBV11-2 and TRBJ2-1; TRBD2 might be the D (5 bases). Trimming cost V 5 bases and J 6 bases, with 8 bases left between them. Germline V CDR1 and CDR2: SGHAT, FQNNGV. CDR3 size: 12 residues. The CDR3 is CASSRERNEQFF. CDR3 in DNA: TGTGCCAGCAGCCGGGAACGCAATGAGCAGTTCTTC.

The chain has TRBV7-9 and TRBJ1-3, with 8 nucleotides matching TRBD1. CDR1 SEHNR and CDR2 FQNEAQ come from the germline V gene (reference sequence). This CDR3 is 16 amino acids long. Losses at the gene ends were 3 bases for V and 2 bases for J; bases not matched to a gene: 6. The CDR3 reads CASSLGTGRTGNTIYF. Written as DNA, the CDR3 is TGTGCCAGCAGCTTGGGGACAGGTCGGACTGGAAACACCATATATTTT.

This CDR3 is CAISESTRGRVLRNTGELFF. CDR3 in DNA: TGTGCCATCAGTGAGTCGACTCGCGGGAGAGTTCTTCGGAACACCGGGGAGCTGTTTTTT. The chain is built from TRBV10-3 and TRBJ2-2; 7 nucleotides align to TRBD2. Trimming took 0 bases from V and 1 from J; bases not matched to a gene: 14. CDR3 length: 20 residues. Germline CDR1 reads ENHRY; CDR2 reads SYGVKD.

The CDR3 sequence is CASSWTGVDYGYTF. For the CDR3, the DNA is TGTGCCAGCAGTTGGACAGGGGTTGACTATGGCTACACCTTC. The V and J genes are TRBV6-6 and TRBJ1-2, with 9 bases lining up with TRBD1. This CDR3 has 14 amino acids. Germline V gene data show CDR1 as MNHNY and CDR2 as SVGAGI (reference sequence). Trimming cost V 4 bases and J 3 bases; bases outside gene matches: 3.

The chain has TRBV29-1 and TRBJ2-5; a weak D match, TRBD1 (6 bases). CDR1 and CDR2 (germline): SQVTM, ANQGSEA. The CDR3 runs to 16 residues. The V end was cut by 3 bases, the J end by 2 bases, with 19 bases between. CDR3 sequence reads: CSVEAVGGRIQETQYF. CDR3 sequence (DNA): TGCAGCGTTGAGGCGGTAGGGGGTCGGATACAAGAGACCCAGTACTTC. Complete variable domain (other parts from reference TRBV29-1 and TRBJ2-5): SAVISQKPSRDICQRGTSLTIQCQVDSQVTMMFWYRQQPGQSLTLIATANQGSEATYESGFVIDKFPISRPNLTFSTLTVSNMSPEDSSIYLCSVEAVGGRIQETQYFGPGTRLLVL.

The chain's CDR3 is CASSLKFTLATGELFF. The CDR3 DNA reads TGTGCCAGCAGCTTGAAGTTCACCCTGGCGACCGGGGAGCTGTTTTTT. The chain employs TRBV5-6 and TRBJ2-2; no reliable D call. V lost 1 base and J lost 5, with 15 bases in between. CDR3 length equals 16 residues. The germline V gene encodes CDR1 SGHDT and CDR2 YYEEEE.

The rearrangement uses TRBV7-6 and TRBJ1-2; D uncertain. CDR1 is SGHVS, CDR2 FNYEAQ, per germline. The CDR3 loop spans 15 amino acids. V was shortened by 2 bases and J by 4 bases, with 14 bases between the two germline ends. CDR3 nucleotides: TGTGCCAGCAGCTTAATAAGGGAGGACGCCTATGGCTACACCTTC. Amino acids: CASSLIREDAYGYTF.

This sequence joins TRBV7-2 and TRBJ2-5; 10 positions match TRBD1. J was trimmed by 5 bases and V by 3 bases; bases with no gene match: 6. This CDR3 region has 15 residues. The V gene's germline CDR1 is SGHTA and CDR2 FQGNSA. The CDR3 loop reads CASSFAGTGVETQYF. In DNA, the CDR3 is TGTGCCAGCAGCTTCGCCGGGACAGGGGTCGAGACCCAGTACTTC. Full variable domain (rest looked up from reference TRBV7-2 and TRBJ2-5): GAGVSQSPSNKVTEKGKDVELRCDPISGHTALYWYRQSLGQGLEFLIYFQGNSAPDKSGLPSDRFSAERTGGSVSTLTIQRTQQEDSAVYLCASSFAGTGVETQYFGPGTRLLVL.

This chain joins TRBV2 and TRBJ1-2; the D gene is possibly TRBD1 (6 bases). V was trimmed by 8 bases and J by 2 bases, leaving 9 bases between them. In germline, CDR1 is SNHLY, CDR2 FYNNEI. CDR3 length: 12 residues. CDR3 bases: TGTGCCAGCGTAGGACAGAACTATGGCTACACCTTC. Translating gives CASVGQNYGYTF.

This chain uses TRBV19 with TRBJ1-1, with no clear D. V was shortened by 1 base and J by 8 bases, with 5 bases between the two germline ends. The germline V gene has CDR1 LNHDA and CDR2 SQIVND (reference sequence). The length of the CDR3 is 11 residues. DNA of the CDR3: TGTGCCAGTAGTATAGCTCCCGAAGCTTTCTTT. This codes for CASSIAPEAFF.

The rearrangement uses TRBV4-3 and TRBJ2-7; D is perhaps TRBD1 (6 bases). Germline CDR1 is LGHNA and CDR2 is YSLEER. The V end lost 1 base, the J end lost 0 bases, and 10 bases lay between the germline ends. The CDR3 totals 15 residues. The CDR3 DNA reads as TGCGCCAGCAGCCAAGTCTGGGACAACTCCTACGAGCAGTACTTC. As protein: CASSQVWDNSYEQYF.

The rearrangement links TRBV27 to TRBJ2-1; weak D call: TRBD2 (5 bases). CDR3 length: 16 amino acids. The germline V gene has CDR1 MNHEY and CDR2 SMNVEV (reference sequence). The V end was cut by 1 base, the J end by 4 bases, with 14 bases between. The CDR3 DNA reads as TGTGCCAGCAGTTTATTAGCGCCCCAAGGGTACAATGAGCAGTTCTTC. Residues: CASSLLAPQGYNEQFF.

The rearrangement joins TRBV4-1 to TRBJ2-7, with D maybe TRBD2 (7 bases). CDR1 is MGHRA and CDR2 is YSYEKL in the germline V gene. Trimming removed 4 bases from V and 4 bases from J, with 17 bases in between. This CDR3 is 15 amino acids long. The CDR3 here is CASSPMGGGLYEQYF. The DNA of the CDR3 is TGCGCCAGCAGCCCAATGGGGGGGGGCCTATACGAGCAGTACTTC.

The J gene is TRBJ1-1, the V gene TRBV6-1; a weak D match, TRBD1 (6 bases). The CDR3 is 16 amino acids. The germline gives CDR1 MNHNS, CDR2 SASEGT. V was cut by 0 bases and J by 6 bases, with 17 bases left in between. CDR3 region: CASSEAGGGPRAEAFF. CDR3 nucleotides: TGTGCCAGCAGTGAAGCTGGTGGGGGCCCCAGGGCTGAAGCTTTCTTT.

This rearrangement joins TRBV28 to TRBJ1-4, with a tentative D call TRBD1 (6 bases). The CDR3 contains 14 residues. V lost 3 bases and J lost 7, with 12 bases in between. The germline CDR1 and CDR2 sequences are MDHEN and SYDVKM. The CDR3 nucleotides are TGTGCCAGCAGTTTCGGTGTACAGGGTGAAAAACTGTTTTTT. Residues: CASSFGVQGEKLFF.

The table lists this clone with a count of one. The chain uses TRBV7-9 and TRBJ1-2; D is perhaps TRBD1 (5 bases). Trimming left V 4 bases short and J 5 bases short, with 14 bases between. Germline assignment: CDR1 SEHNR and CDR2 FQNEAQ (reference sequence). The CDR3 is 14 amino acids. CDR3 sequence: CASSWDVLGYGYTF. CDR3 DNA sequence: TGTGCCAGCAGCTGGGACGTCTTAGGGTATGGCTACACCTTC.

V is TRBV5-1 and J is TRBJ2-5; 7 bases align to TRBD1. The V gene end was trimmed by 3 bases and the J gene end by 5 bases; junction bases not matched to a gene: 10. There are 15 residues in the CDR3. Germline values: CDR1 SGHRS, CDR2 YFSETQ. In nucleotides, the CDR3 is TGCGCCAGCAGCTCTTGGACAGGACCCCCGGAGACCCAGTACTTC. Residues: CASSSWTGPPETQYF.